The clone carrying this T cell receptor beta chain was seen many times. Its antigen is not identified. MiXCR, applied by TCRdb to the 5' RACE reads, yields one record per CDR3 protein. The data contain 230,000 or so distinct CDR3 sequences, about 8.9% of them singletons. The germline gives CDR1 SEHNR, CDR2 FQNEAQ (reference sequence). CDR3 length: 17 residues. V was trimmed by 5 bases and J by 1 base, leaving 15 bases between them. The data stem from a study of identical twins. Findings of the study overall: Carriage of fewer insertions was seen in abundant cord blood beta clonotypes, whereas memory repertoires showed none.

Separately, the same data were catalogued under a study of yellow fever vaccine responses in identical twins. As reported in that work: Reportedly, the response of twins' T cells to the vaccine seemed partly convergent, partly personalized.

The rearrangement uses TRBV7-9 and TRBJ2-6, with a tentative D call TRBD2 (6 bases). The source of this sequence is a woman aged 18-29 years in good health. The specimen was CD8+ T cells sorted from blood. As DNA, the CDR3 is TGTGCCAGCAGCCCCGGGGGACTGGAATCTGGGGCCAACGTCCTGACTTTC. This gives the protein CASSPGGLESGANVLTF.